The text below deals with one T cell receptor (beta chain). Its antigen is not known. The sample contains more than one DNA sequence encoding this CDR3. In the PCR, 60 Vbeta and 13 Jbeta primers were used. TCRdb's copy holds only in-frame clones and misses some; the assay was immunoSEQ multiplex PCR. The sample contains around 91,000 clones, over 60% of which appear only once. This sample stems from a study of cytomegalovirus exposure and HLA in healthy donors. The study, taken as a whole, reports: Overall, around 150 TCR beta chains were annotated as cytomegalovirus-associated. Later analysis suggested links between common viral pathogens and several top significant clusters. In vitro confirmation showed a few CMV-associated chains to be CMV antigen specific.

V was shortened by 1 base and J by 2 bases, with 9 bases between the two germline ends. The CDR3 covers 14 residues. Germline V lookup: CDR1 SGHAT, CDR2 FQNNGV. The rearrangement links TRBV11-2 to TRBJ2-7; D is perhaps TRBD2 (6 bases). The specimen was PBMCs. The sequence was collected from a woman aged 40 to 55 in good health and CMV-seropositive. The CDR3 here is CASSLAGSPYEQYF. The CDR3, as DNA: TGTGCCAGCAGCTTAGCCGGGAGTCCCTACGAGCAGTACTTC.